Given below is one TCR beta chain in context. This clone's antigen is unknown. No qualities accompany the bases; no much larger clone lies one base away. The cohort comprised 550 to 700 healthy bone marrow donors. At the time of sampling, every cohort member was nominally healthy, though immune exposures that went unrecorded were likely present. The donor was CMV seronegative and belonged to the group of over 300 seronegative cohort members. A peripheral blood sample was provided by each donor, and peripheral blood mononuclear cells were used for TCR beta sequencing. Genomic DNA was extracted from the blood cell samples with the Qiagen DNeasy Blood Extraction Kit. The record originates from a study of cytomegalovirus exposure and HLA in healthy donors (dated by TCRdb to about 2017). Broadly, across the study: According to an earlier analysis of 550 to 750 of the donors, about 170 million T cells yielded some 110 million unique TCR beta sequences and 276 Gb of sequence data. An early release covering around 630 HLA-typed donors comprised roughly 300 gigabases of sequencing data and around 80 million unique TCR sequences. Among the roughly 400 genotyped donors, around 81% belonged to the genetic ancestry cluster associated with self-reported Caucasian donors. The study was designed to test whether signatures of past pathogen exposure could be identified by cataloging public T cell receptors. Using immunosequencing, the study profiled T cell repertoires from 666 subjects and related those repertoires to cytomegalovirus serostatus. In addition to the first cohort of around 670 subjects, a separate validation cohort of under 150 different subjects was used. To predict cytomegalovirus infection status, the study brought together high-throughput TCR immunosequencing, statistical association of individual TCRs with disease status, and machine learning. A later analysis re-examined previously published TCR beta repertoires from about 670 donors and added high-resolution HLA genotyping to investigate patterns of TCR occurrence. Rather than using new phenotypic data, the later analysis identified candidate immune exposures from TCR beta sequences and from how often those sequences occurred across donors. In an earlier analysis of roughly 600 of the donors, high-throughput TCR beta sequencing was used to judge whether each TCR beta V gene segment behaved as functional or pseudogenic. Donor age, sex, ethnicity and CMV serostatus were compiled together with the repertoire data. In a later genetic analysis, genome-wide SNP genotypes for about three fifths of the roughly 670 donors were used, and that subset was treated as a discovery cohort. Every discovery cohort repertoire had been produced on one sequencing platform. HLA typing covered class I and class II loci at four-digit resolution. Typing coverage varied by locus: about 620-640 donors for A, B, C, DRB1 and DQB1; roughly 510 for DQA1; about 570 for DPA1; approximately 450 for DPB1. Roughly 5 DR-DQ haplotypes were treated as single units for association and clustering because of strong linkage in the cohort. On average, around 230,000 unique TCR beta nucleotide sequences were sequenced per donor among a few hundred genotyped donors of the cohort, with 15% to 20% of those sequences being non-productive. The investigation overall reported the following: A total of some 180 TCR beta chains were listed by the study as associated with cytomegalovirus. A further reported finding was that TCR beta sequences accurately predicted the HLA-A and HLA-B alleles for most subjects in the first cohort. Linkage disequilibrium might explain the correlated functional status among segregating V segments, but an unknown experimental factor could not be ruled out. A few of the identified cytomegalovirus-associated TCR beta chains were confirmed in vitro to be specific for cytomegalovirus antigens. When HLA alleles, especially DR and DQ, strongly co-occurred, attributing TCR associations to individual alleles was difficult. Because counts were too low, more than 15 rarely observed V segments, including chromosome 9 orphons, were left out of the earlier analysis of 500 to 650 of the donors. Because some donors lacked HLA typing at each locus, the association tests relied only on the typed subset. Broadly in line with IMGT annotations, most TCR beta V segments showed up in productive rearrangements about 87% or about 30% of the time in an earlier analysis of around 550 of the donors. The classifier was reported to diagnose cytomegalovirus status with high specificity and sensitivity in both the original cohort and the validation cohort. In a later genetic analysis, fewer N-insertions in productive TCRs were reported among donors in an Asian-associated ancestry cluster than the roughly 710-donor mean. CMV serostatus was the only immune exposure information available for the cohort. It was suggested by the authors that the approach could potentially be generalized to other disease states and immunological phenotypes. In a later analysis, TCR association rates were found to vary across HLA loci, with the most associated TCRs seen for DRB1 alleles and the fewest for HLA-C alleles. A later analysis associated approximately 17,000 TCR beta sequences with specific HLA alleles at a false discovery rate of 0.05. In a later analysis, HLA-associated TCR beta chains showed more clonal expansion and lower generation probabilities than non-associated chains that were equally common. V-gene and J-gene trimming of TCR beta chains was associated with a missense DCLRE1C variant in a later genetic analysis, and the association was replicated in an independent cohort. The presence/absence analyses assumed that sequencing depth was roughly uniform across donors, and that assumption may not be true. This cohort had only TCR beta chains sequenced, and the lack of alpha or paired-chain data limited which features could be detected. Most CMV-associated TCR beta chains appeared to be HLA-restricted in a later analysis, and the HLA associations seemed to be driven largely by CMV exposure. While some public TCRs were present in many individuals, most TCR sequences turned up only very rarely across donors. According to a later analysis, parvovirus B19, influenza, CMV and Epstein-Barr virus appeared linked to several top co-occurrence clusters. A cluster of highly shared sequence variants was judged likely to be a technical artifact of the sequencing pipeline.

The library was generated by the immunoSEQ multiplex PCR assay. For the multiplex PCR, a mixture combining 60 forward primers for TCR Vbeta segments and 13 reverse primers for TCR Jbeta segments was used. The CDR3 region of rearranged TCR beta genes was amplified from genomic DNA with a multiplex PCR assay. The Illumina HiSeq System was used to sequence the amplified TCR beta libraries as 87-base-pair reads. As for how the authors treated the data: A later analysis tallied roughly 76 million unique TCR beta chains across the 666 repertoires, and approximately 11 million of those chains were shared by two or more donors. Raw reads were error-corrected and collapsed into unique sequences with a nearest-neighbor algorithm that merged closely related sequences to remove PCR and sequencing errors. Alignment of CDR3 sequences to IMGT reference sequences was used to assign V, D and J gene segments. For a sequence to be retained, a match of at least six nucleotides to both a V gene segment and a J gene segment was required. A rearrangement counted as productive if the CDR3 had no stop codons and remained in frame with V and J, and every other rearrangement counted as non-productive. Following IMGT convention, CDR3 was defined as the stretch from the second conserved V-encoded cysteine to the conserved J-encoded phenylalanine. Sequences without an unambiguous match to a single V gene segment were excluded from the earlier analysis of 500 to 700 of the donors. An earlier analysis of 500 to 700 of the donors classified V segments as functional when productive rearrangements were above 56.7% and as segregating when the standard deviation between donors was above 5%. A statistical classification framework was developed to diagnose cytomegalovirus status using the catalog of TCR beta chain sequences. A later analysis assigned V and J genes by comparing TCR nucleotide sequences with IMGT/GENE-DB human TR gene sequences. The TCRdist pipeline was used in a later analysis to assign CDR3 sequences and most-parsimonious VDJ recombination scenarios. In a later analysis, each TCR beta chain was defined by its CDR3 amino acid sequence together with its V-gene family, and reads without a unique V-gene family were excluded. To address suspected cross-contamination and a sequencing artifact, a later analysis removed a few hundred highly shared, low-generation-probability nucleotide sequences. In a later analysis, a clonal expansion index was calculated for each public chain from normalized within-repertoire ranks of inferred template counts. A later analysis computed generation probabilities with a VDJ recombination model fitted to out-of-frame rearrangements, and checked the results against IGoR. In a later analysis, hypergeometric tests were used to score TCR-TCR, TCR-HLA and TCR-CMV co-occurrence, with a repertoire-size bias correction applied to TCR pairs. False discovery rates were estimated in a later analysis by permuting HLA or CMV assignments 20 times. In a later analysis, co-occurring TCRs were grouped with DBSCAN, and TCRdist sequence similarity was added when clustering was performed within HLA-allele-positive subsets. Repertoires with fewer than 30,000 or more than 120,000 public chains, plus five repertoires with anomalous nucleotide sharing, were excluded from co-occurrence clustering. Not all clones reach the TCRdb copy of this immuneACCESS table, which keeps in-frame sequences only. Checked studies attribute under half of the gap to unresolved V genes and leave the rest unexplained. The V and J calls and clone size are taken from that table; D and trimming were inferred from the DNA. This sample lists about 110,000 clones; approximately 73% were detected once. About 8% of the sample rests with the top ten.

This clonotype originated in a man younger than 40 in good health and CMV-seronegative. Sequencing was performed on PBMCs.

Here the CDR3 is given as CASSESVIAGNTEAFF. The DNA sequence is given as TGTGCCAGCAGTGAGTCAGTTATCGCGGGGAACACTGAAGCTTTCTTT. The V and J segments used are TRBV6-1 and TRBJ1-1; a confident D gene designation cannot be given. Sequences MNHNS (CDR1) and SASEGT (CDR2) are obtained from the germline V gene. The CDR3 runs 16 residues from the cysteine to the phenylalanine. Just the 48-base CDR3 DNA is kept, in frame starting at base 1. The junction carries 15 bases between V and J, which are trimmed by 3 bases and 1 base respectively.